This T cell receptor beta chain was captured in a study of tumor-infiltrating lymphocytes in primary liver carcinoma. On the study more broadly: Productive TCRbeta read counts per sample ran from roughly 3.65 to 7.13 million and were similar across tissue types. Regarding the study as a whole: Less overlap was seen in tumor-adjacent and tumor-blood pairs than in tumor region pairs.

Notes on this clonotype: What it binds is unknown.

TCR beta cDNA came from approximately 0.55 ug total RNA, primed with a constant-region primer. Slightly modified ARM-PCR served as the procedure for the TCR beta libraries. These libraries came from three rounds of nested multiplex PCR. PCR rounds one and two used TRBV1-TRBV30 forward primers with a C-beta reverse primer for approximately 10 cycles each. TCRdb ran MiXCR on the multiplex PCR reads and lists one entry per CDR3 protein. The sample yields roughly 70,000 distinct CDR3 sequences, approximately 74% seen once. The germline V gene encodes CDR1 SQVTM and CDR2 ANQGSEA. CDR3 size: 14 residues. The trim removed 6 bases at V and 0 bases at J, leaving 8 bases unmatched. RNA and DNA were co-extracted from about 19-30 mg of unsorted bulk tissue.

The chain joins TRBV29-1 to TRBJ2-7; 7 nucleotides agree with TRBD1. This TCR was recovered from a man aged 40-49 years with primary liver carcinoma and hepatitis B virus infection. Input material: liver tumor tissue from sampling region 4. Subset denoted: tumor region T4, right-lateral pole. The CDR3 bases are TGCAGCGTGGACGGGACAGAAAGCTCCTACGAGCAGTACTTC. It encodes CSVDGTESSYEQYF.